This T cell receptor (beta chain) was found in a study of low-dose radiotherapy and immunotherapy resistance in tumors. Study context: A dose of 1 Gy per fraction every two weeks went to Cohort 2, totaling 13 Gy over 26 weeks.

This clonotype was recorded at least ten times. The time point here: before trial treatment. TRAV and TRBV primers primed cDNA for both TCRalpha and TCRbeta. The PCR that amplified TCRs ran for 20 cycles, relying on a constant-region primer and a V-primer adapter. TCRdb re-called the reads with MiXCR, one entry per CDR3 protein. The data contain 45,000 to 75,000 distinct CDR3 sequences, under 30% of them singletons. V dropped 1 base and J dropped 1; count of bases not matched to a gene: 1. CDR1 and CDR2 from the germline V gene are MGHRA and YSYEKL. CDR3 size: 16 residues. This specimen consisted of PBMCs, obtained before treatment. This chain connects TRBV4-1 to TRBJ2-6; TRBD1 agrees at 7 bases. The source is a male donor with prostate cancer. The CDR3 sequence: CASSQGQGSGANVLTF. In DNA, the CDR3 is TGCGCCAGCAGCCAAGGACAGGGATCTGGGGCCAACGTCCTGACTTTC.